The clone carrying this T cell receptor (beta chain) was recorded only once. This sample was included in a study of T cell responses to AZD1222 COVID-19 vaccine. There are 15 residues in the CDR3. Trimming took 0 bases from V and 8 from J; bases not matched to a gene: 8. CDR1 SGHRS and CDR2 YFSETQ come from the germline V gene. Data came from immunoSEQ multiplex PCR; TCRdb stores just in-frame clones and leaves some out. The data hold 130,000 or so clones, with around 90% observed a single time. The source material was peripheral blood, sampled on day 0 of AZD1222 vaccination. The rearrangement links TRBV5-1 to TRBJ2-3, with TRBD1 identical over 8 bases. The TCR sequence derives from an adult in good health. The CDR3 here is CASSLGTGYTGTQYF. The CDR3 coding sequence is TGCGCCAGCAGCTTGGGGACAGGGTATACGGGTACGCAGTATTTT.